Listed below are T cell receptor beta chains from one sample, sequenced in a study of cytomegalovirus exposure and HLA in healthy donors. TCRdb's copy holds only in-frame clones and misses some; the assay was immunoSEQ multiplex PCR. This sample has some 170,000 clones; about four fifths occur once, and the top ten carry around 4.7%. Material for sequencing was PBMCs. The receptors were gathered from a woman between 18 and 29 years old in good health and CMV-seropositive. Each CDR3 is given with its conserved first and last residue. D genes are given only for firm matches. The size field is filled for only some rows; it gives once, few, many or a size class.

clone size: .
J gene: TRBJ2-2
V gene: TRBV9
D gene: TRBD2
CDR3 protein: CASSVGTSGNTGELFF
CDR3 DNA: TGTGCCAGCAGCGTCGGGACTAGCGGGAACACCGGGGAGCTGTTTTTT

clone size: .
J gene: TRBJ1-4
V gene: TRBV2
D gene: .
CDR3 protein: CASSQTRAPTNEKLFF
CDR3 DNA: TGTGCCAGCAGTCAAACCAGGGCCCCAACTAATGAAAAACTGTTTTTT

clone size: .
J gene: TRBJ2-7
V gene: TRBV19
D gene: .
CDR3 protein: CASSILGTGIHEQYF
CDR3 DNA: TGTGCCAGTAGTATATTGGGCACAGGGATCCACGAGCAGTACTTC

clone size: .
J gene: TRBJ1-3
V gene: TRBV6-5
D gene: .
CDR3 protein: CASRGSGSGNTIYF
CDR3 DNA: TGTGCCAGCAGGGGGTCGGGATCTGGAAACACCATATATTTT

clone size: once
J gene: TRBJ2-5
V gene: TRBV5-1
D gene: TRBD1
CDR3 protein: CASGTGTAQETQYF
CDR3 DNA: TGCGCCAGCGGCACCGGGACAGCTCAAGAGACCCAGTACTTC

clone size: .
J gene: TRBJ2-3
V gene: TRBV29-1
D gene: .
CDR3 protein: CSVESRIGSDTQYF
CDR3 DNA: TGCAGCGTTGAATCTAGAATCGGATCAGATACGCAGTATTTT

clone size: .
J gene: TRBJ2-5
V gene: TRBV4-2
D gene: TRBD2
CDR3 protein: CASSHIPSGEQETQYF
CDR3 DNA: TGTGCCAGCAGCCACATTCCTAGCGGGGAACAAGAGACCCAGTACTTC

clone size: few
J gene: TRBJ2-7
V gene: TRBV9
D gene: .
CDR3 protein: CASSVDLGPDEQYF
CDR3 DNA: TGTGCCAGCAGCGTTGATTTGGGCCCCGACGAGCAGTACTTC

clone size: .
J gene: TRBJ2-5
V gene: TRBV7-2
D gene: TRBD2
CDR3 protein: CASSLAKRGVRETQYF
CDR3 DNA: TGTGCCAGCAGCTTAGCGAAGCGGGGGGTTAGAGAGACCCAGTACTTC

clone size: .
J gene: TRBJ1-2
V gene: TRBV6-5
D gene: .
CDR3 protein: CASSLGGEGYTF
CDR3 DNA: TGTGCCAGCAGCCTGGGGGGTGAAGGCTACACCTTC

clone size: .
J gene: TRBJ1-3
V gene: TRBV4-2
D gene: .
CDR3 protein: CASSLQGGAGNTIYF
CDR3 DNA: TGTGCCAGCAGCCTTCAGGGAGGAGCTGGAAACACCATATATTTT

clone size: .
J gene: TRBJ1-2
V gene: TRBV6-6
D gene: .
CDR3 protein: CASTLGGDGYTF
CDR3 DNA: TGTGCCAGCACCCTGGGGGGGGATGGCTACACCTTC

clone size: .
J gene: TRBJ2-7
V gene: TRBV5-6
D gene: TRBD1
CDR3 protein: CASSRDRRSEQYF
CDR3 DNA: TGTGCCAGCAGCCGGGACAGGAGATCTGAGCAGTACTTC

clone size: .
J gene: TRBJ1-6
V gene: TRBV5-6
D gene: .
CDR3 protein: CASSKTANSPLHF
CDR3 DNA: TGTGCCAGCAGCAAGACAGCCAATTCACCCCTCCACTTT

clone size: .
J gene: TRBJ2-5
V gene: TRBV5-1
D gene: TRBD2
CDR3 protein: CASSLVSGGETQYF
CDR3 DNA: TGCGCCAGCAGCTTGGTGTCGGGGGGAGAGACCCAGTACTTC

clone size: .
J gene: TRBJ1-1
V gene: TRBV20-1
D gene: .
CDR3 protein: CSARADSEAFF
CDR3 DNA: TGCAGTGCTAGGGCCGACAGTGAAGCTTTCTTT

clone size: .
J gene: TRBJ2-5
V gene: TRBV5-6
D gene: .
CDR3 protein: CASSSLPGTQYF
CDR3 DNA: TGTGCCAGCAGTAGTCTCCCGGGGACCCAGTACTTC

clone size: .
J gene: TRBJ2-1
V gene: TRBV2
D gene: TRBD2
CDR3 protein: CASSVRRGGGYNEQFF
CDR3 DNA: TGTGCCAGCAGTGTTCGCCGGGGGGGCGGATACAATGAGCAGTTCTTC

clone size: .
J gene: TRBJ2-1
V gene: TRBV5-6
D gene: TRBD1
CDR3 protein: CASSLGTGRNEQFF
CDR3 DNA: TGTGCCAGCAGCTTAGGGACAGGACGCAATGAGCAGTTCTTC